This TCR beta chain is from a study of vaccination and CD4 T cells after COVID-19. Study-wide context: Overlapping spike peptides of SARS-CoV-2, HCoV-NL63, HCoV-OC43 and HCoV-229E were used, and cells were stimulated with them.

Comment on this clonotype: The antigen is not known.

The V gene end was trimmed by 3 bases and the J gene end by 1 base; junction bases not matched to a gene: 8. The germline gives CDR1 DFQATT, CDR2 SNEGSKA (reference sequence). The CDR3 loop spans 15 amino acids. The Oncomine TCR Beta short-read assay sequenced DNA from cultured CD4+ T cells. MiXCR, applied by TCRdb to the PCR reads, yields one record per CDR3 protein. The top ten hold just over 8.5% of the sample, which has about 12,000 distinct CDR3 sequences, approximately 60% seen once. Treatment meaning: approximately nine-day PBMC culture with coronavirus spike peptide pools or control peptides (ViraFEST assay).

This chain uses TRBV20-1 with TRBJ1-2; 7 nucleotides agree with TRBD1. The sequence was collected from a human donor who had recovered from COVID-19. The sample in question was CD4+ T cells from blood, cultured in vitro, obtained before SARS-CoV-2 vaccination. Here the CDR3 DNA reads TGCAGTGCTAGGGGGGGGGACAGCAGTAACTATGGCTACACCTTC. This translates into CSARGGDSSNYGYTF.